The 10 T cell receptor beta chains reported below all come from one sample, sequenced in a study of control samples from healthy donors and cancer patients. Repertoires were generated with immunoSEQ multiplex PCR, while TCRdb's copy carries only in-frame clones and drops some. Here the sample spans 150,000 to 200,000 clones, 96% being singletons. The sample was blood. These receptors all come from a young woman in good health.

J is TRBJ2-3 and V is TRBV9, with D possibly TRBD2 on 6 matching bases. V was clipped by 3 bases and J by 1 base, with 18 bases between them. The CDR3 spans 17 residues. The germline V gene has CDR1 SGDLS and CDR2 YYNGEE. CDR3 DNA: TGTGCCAGCAGCGGACCCTTACGGGAGTTTCGCACAGATACGCAGTATTTT. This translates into CASSGPLREFRTDTQYF.

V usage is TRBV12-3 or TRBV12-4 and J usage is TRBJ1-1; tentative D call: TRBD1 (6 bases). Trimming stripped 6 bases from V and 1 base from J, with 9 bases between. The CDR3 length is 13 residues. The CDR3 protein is CASRTTGNTEAFF. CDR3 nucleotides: TGTGCCAGCAGGACGACAGGGAACACTGAAGCTTTCTTT.

CDR3 sequence: CASSHQEGHGYTF. CDR3 coding DNA: TGTGCCAGCAGCCACCAAGAAGGTCATGGCTACACCTTC. The chain combines TRBV3-1 (or the pseudogene TRBV3-2) with TRBJ1-2, with D uncertain. The CDR3 covers 13 residues. Germline V gives CDR1 LGHDT, CDR2 YNNKEL (reference sequence). With 3 bases removed from V and 6 bases from J, the gap between germline ends came to 11 bases.

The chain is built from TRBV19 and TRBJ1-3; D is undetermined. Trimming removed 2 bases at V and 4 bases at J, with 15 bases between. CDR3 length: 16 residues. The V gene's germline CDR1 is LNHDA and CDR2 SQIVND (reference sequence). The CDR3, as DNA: TGTGCCAGTAGTATACCTCTTGCGGTCACCGGAAACACCATATATTTT. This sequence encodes CASSIPLAVTGNTIYF.

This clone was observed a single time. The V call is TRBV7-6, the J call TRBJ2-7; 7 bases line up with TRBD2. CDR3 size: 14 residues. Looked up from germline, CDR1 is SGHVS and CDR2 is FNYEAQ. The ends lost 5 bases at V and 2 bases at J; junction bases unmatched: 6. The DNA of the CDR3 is TGTGCCAGCAGCCCCCGGACTAGAGCCTACGAGCAGTACTTC. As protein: CASSPRTRAYEQYF.

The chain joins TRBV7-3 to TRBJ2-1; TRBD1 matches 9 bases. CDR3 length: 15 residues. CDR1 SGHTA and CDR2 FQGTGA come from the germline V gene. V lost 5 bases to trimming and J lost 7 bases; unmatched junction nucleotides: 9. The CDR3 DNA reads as TGTGCCAGCAGCCCCACAGGGGGCGCGGTGAATGAGCAGTTCTTC. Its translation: CASSPTGGAVNEQFF. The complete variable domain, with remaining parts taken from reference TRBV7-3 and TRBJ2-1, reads GAGVSQTPSNKVTEKGKYVELRCDPISGHTALYWYRQSLGQGPEFLIYFQGTGAADDSGLPNDRFFAVRPEGSVSTLKIQRTERGDSAVYLCASSPTGGAVNEQFFGPGTRLTVL.

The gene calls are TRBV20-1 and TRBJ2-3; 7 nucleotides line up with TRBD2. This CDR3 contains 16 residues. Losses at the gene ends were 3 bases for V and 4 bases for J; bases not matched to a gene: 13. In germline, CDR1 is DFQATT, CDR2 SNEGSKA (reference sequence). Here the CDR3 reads CSASSVGSSGPDTQYF. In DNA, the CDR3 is TGCAGTGCTAGTTCCGTTGGATCTAGCGGCCCAGATACGCAGTATTTT.

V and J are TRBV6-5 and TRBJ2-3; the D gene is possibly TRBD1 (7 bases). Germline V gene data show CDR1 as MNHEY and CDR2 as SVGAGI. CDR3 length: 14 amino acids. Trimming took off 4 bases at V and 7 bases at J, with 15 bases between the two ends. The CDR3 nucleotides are TGTGCCAGCAGTTCGTTTCCAGGGGGGTATACGCAGTATTTT. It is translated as CASSSFPGGYTQYF.

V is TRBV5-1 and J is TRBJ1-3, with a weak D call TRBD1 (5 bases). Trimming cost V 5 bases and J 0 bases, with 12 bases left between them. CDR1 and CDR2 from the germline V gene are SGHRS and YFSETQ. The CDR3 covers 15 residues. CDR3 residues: CASRRGLVSGNTIYF. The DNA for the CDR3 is TGCGCCAGCAGGCGGGGCCTTGTCTCTGGAAACACCATATATTTT.

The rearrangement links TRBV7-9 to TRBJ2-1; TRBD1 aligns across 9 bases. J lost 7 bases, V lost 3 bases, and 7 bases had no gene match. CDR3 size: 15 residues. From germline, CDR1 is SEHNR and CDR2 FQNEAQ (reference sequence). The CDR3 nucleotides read TGTGCCAGCAGCTTGGGACAGGGAAGAGTAAATGAGCAGTTCTTC. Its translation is CASSLGQGRVNEQFF. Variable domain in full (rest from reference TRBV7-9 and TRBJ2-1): DTGVSQNPRHKITKRGQNVTFRCDPISEHNRLYWYRQTLGQGPEFLTYFQNEAQLEKSRLLSDRFSAERPKGSFSTLEIQRTEQGDSAMYLCASSLGQGRVNEQFFGPGTRLTVL.